By proportion, the clone carrying this TCR beta chain is medium-sized. The data stem from a study of T and B cells in COVID-19 patients. Study overall: COVID-19 patients gave peripheral blood either during active infection or after recovery. Of approximately 21 active-infection patients, about 13 were critically ill with mechanical ventilation or extracorporeal membrane oxygenation.

BIOMED2 TRB-A/B primer pools were used in multiplex TRB PCR. TCRdb independently ran MiXCR on the multiplex PCR reads; one entry per CDR3 protein. Among roughly 2,500 distinct CDR3 sequences listed, about 26% were seen once. There are 14 residues in the CDR3. From germline, CDR1 is SGHTA and CDR2 FQGNSA. After removal of 7 bases from V and 3 bases from J, the junction contained 8 bases not matched to a gene. Each TRB amplification used about 220-500 ng of genomic DNA from blood. The TCR sequence derives from a human donor with active COVID-19. What was sequenced was blood. The genes are TRBV7-2 and TRBJ2-7, with 8 bases lining up with TRBD1. CDR3 sequence (DNA): TGTGCCAGCACCCGACAGGGGTCCATCTACGAGCAGTACTTC. It is translated as CASTRQGSIYEQYF.